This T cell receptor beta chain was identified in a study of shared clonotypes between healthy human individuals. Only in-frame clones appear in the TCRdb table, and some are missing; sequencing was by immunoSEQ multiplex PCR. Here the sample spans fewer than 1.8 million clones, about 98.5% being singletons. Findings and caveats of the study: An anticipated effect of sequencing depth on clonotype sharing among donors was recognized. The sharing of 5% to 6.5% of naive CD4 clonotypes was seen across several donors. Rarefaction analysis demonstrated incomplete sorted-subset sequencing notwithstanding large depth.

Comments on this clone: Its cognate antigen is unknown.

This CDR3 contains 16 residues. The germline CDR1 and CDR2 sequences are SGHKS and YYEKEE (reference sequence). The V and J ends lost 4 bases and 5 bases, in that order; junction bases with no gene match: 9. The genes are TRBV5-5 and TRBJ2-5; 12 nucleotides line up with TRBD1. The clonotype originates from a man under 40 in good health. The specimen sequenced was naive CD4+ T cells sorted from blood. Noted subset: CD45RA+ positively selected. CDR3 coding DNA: TGTGCCAGCAGCCCAGGGACAGGGGGCTCAGAGGAGACCCAGTACTTC. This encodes CASSPGTGGSEETQYF.